This is a list of T cell receptor beta chains from one sample in a study of blood T cell repertoires in COVID-19. Clones were read by immunoSEQ multiplex PCR, and TCRdb kept only the in-frame ones, dropping some. The data contain some 150,000 clones, about 91% of them singletons. Sequencing was carried out using peripheral blood. Receptors originate from a woman aged 55-69 years with acute or convalescent COVID-19. CDR3s include the opening cysteine and the closing phenylalanine or tryptophan. The order of the fields is V gene, D gene, clone size, J gene, CDR3 length, CDR3 protein, CDR3 DNA. The D gene is left open where the match is weak. Size tells how often a clone was seen (once, few, many) or the class of an expanded clone, and some rows leave it out.

>TRBV7-9|TRBD2|.|TRBJ2-1|17
CASSSQGAGGLYNEQFF
TGTGCCAGCAGCTCCCAGGGAGCGGGGGGCCTTTACAATGAGCAGTTCTTC
>TRBV7-9|TRBD1|.|TRBJ1-6|15
CASSLVTGYNSPLHF
TGTGCCAGCAGCCTCGTGACAGGGTATAATTCACCCCTCCACTTT
>TRBV11-2|TRBD2|.|TRBJ2-2|15
CASSPLSGGVGELFF
TGTGCCAGCAGCCCCCTCTCGGGGGGGGTCGGGGAGCTGTTTTTT
>TRBV5-4|.|.|TRBJ2-4|15
CASSADYLAKNIQYF
TGTGCCAGCAGCGCGGACTATCTAGCCAAAAACATTCAGTACTTC
>TRBV7-3|.|.|TRBJ1-2|15
CASSPYYNSYYGYTF
TGTGCCAGCAGCCCCTACTACAACTCCTACTATGGCTACACCTTC
>TRBV19|.|.|TRBJ2-2|15
CASRGGDFLNGELFF
TGTGCCAGTAGAGGTGGGGACTTCCTAAACGGGGAGCTGTTTTTT
>TRBV15|.|.|TRBJ1-4|15
CATSRDSGENEKLFF
TGTGCCACCAGCAGAGATTCGGGAGAGAATGAAAAACTGTTTTTT
>TRBV7-2|TRBD2|.|TRBJ2-1|19
CASSLRTSGGLVSYNEQFF
TGTGCCAGCAGCCTTCGGACTAGCGGGGGTCTGGTCTCCTACAATGAGCAGTTCTTC
>TRBV6-6|.|.|TRBJ2-2|12
CASSPPSGELFF
TGTGCCAGCAGTCCCCCGTCCGGGGAGCTGTTTTTT
>TRBV28|.|.|TRBJ1-2|14
CASSQTTADYGYTF
TGTGCCAGCAGTCAAACTACGGCGGACTATGGCTACACCTTC
>TRBV5-4|.|few|TRBJ1-1|14
CASSSPDRRAEAFF
TGTGCCAGCAGCTCTCCCGACAGAAGGGCTGAAGCTTTCTTT
>TRBV30|TRBD1|once|TRBJ1-6|15
CASTRDSAYNSPLHF
TGTGCCTCGACCCGGGACAGCGCCTATAATTCACCCCTCCACTTT
>TRBV9|.|.|TRBJ1-2|13
CASSVAQGEGYTF
TGTGCCAGCAGCGTAGCACAGGGAGAGGGCTACACCTTC
>TRBV9|.|.|TRBJ2-1|17
CASSVGPTLGLGPEQFF
TGTGCCAGCAGCGTAGGTCCCACCTTGGGGCTCGGGCCTGAGCAGTTCTTC
>TRBV7-8|.|few|TRBJ1-3|15
CASSSTGTSGNTIYF
TGTGCCAGCAGCTCTACAGGGACCTCTGGAAACACCATATATTTT
>TRBV6-4|TRBD2|few|TRBJ2-2|15
CASSDNSGGSGELFF
TGTGCCAGCAGTGATAATAGCGGGGGTTCCGGGGAGCTGTTTTTT
>TRBV6-5|.|.|TRBJ2-7|15
CASSYSGGAPYEQYF
TGTGCCAGCAGTTACTCAGGGGGGGCGCCTTACGAGCAGTACTTC
>TRBV29-1|.|.|TRBJ1-2|13
CSVEEYGTYGYTF
TGCAGCGTTGAAGAATACGGTACCTATGGCTACACCTTC
>TRBV24-1|TRBD1|once|TRBJ2-1|16
CATSDPGQGAHNEQFF
TGTGCCACCAGTGATCCCGGACAGGGAGCCCACAATGAGCAGTTCTTC
>TRBV29-1|TRBD1|.|TRBJ2-7|13
CSVESGGSYEQYF
TGCAGCGTTGAGTCAGGGGGAAGCTACGAGCAGTACTTC
>TRBV4-3|TRBD1|.|TRBJ1-2|16
CASSQDGGQGQYGYTF
TGCGCCAGCAGCCAAGATGGCGGACAGGGTCAGTATGGCTACACCTTC
>TRBV7-2|TRBD1|.|TRBJ1-4|15
CASSWAGTAGEKLFF
TGTGCCAGCAGCTGGGCCGGGACAGCTGGTGAAAAACTGTTTTTT
>TRBV5-1|TRBD2|.|TRBJ2-5|15
CASRFTSGPQETQYF
TGCGCCAGCAGATTCACTAGCGGGCCACAAGAGACCCAGTACTTC
>TRBV7-2|TRBD1|.|TRBJ1-3|15
CASSLAGQGGNTIYF
TGTGCCAGCAGCTTAGCGGGACAGGGGGGAAACACCATATATTTT
>TRBV7-9|.|.|TRBJ2-7|14
CASSLPGNGHEQYF
TGTGCCAGCAGCTTACCGGGAAACGGTCACGAGCAGTACTTC
>TRBV27|.|.|TRBJ1-2|14
CASSFNSRNYGYTF
TGTGCCAGCAGTTTTAACAGTCGTAACTATGGCTACACCTTC
>TRBV9|.|.|TRBJ1-3|14
CASSALSSGNTIYF
TGTGCCAGCAGCGCCTTGAGCTCTGGAAACACCATATATTTT
>TRBV19|TRBD2|once|TRBJ2-1|13
CASALGGFNEQFF
TGTGCCAGTGCCTTGGGGGGGTTCAATGAGCAGTTCTTC
>TRBV24-1|TRBD2|once|TRBJ2-5|15
CATSLADGAVETQYF
TGTGCCACCAGTCTAGCGGACGGTGCGGTAGAGACCCAGTACTTC
>TRBV28|TRBD1|once|TRBJ2-2|14
CASWTGDRTGELFF
TGTGCCAGCTGGACAGGGGACCGCACCGGGGAGCTGTTTTTT
>TRBV6-1|.|.|TRBJ2-7|14
CASSEPWAAYEQYF
TGTGCCAGCAGTGAACCATGGGCAGCCTACGAGCAGTACTTC
>TRBV28|.|.|TRBJ1-3|12
CASSPNPNTIYF
TGTGCCAGCAGTCCTAACCCAAACACCATATATTTT
>TRBV6-5|.|once|TRBJ1-3|15
CASSYGHTSGNTIYF
TGTGCCAGCAGTTACGGACATACCTCTGGAAACACCATATATTTT
>TRBV6-6|TRBD2|.|TRBJ2-1|18
CASSLLPGTSGGDNEQFF
TGTGCCAGCAGTCTACTACCCGGGACTAGCGGGGGGGACAATGAGCAGTTCTTC
>TRBV6-5|TRBD2|.|TRBJ2-7|15
CASSQFSGGSYEQYF
TGTGCCAGCAGTCAATTCAGCGGGGGGTCCTACGAGCAGTACTTC
>TRBV6-6|TRBD1|.|TRBJ2-2|16
CASSWPGQRNTGELFF
TGTGCCAGCAGTTGGCCGGGACAGAGGAACACCGGGGAGCTGTTTTTT
>TRBV11-3|TRBD1|.|TRBJ2-5|13
CASRGQGQETQYF
TGTGCCAGCAGGGGACAGGGTCAAGAGACCCAGTACTTC
>TRBV28|.|.|TRBJ1-6|12
CASRAQGLTLHF
TGTGCCAGCCGAGCCCAGGGTTTAACCCTCCACTTT
>TRBV7-8|.|.|TRBJ1-1|14
CASSLHAVNTEAFF
TGTGCCAGCAGCTTACATGCGGTGAACACTGAAGCTTTCTTT
>TRBV4-3|TRBD1|.|TRBJ1-3|17
CASSQDWTGYSGNTIYF
TGCGCCAGCAGCCAAGATTGGACAGGTTACTCTGGAAACACCATATATTTT
>TRBV5-1|TRBD1|once|TRBJ1-1|15
CASRRTGTTTTEAFF
TGCGCCAGCAGGCGGACAGGGACGACGACCACTGAAGCTTTCTTT
>TRBV9|TRBD2|.|TRBJ2-5|16
CASSLSPAGGQETQYF
TGTGCCAGCAGCCTTAGTCCAGCGGGGGGCCAAGAGACCCAGTACTTC
>TRBV4-3|.|once|TRBJ2-2|12
CASSQNMGELFF
TGCGCCAGCAGCCAAAACATGGGGGAGCTGTTTTTT
>TRBV30|.|.|TRBJ1-1|13
CAWRSAVNTEAFF
TGTGCCTGGAGAAGTGCGGTGAACACTGAAGCTTTCTTT
>TRBV12-3/TRBV12-4|.|once|TRBJ2-5|11
CASSYQETQYF
TGTGCCAGCAGCTACCAAGAGACCCAGTACTTC
>TRBV13|TRBD1|.|TRBJ1-3|16
CASSFDRDRAGNTIYF
TGTGCCAGCAGCTTCGACCGGGACAGGGCTGGAAACACCATATATTTT
>TRBV16|TRBD1|.|TRBJ1-2|15
CASSPQQGASYGYTF
TGTGCCAGCAGCCCGCAACAGGGGGCTTCCTATGGCTACACCTTC
>TRBV4-1|TRBD2|.|TRBJ2-3|17
CASSRTSGGISTDTQYF
TGCGCCAGCAGTCGAACTAGCGGGGGGATTAGCACAGATACGCAGTATTTT
>TRBV19|TRBD1|once|TRBJ1-2|15
CASSMIGTGGYGYTF
TGTGCCAGTAGTATGATCGGGACAGGGGGCTATGGCTACACCTTC
>TRBV4-3|TRBD1|.|TRBJ2-5|17
CASSQGPGTGDAETQYF
TGCGCCAGCAGCCAGGGTCCCGGGACAGGGGACGCTGAGACCCAGTACTTC
>TRBV28|.|.|TRBJ1-1|15
CASSESHGGSTEAFF
TGTGCCAGCAGCGAATCCCACGGGGGAAGCACTGAAGCTTTCTTT
>TRBV7-9|TRBD1|.|TRBJ2-7|13
CASSWTGGSEQYF
TGTGCCAGCAGCTGGACAGGGGGCTCCGAGCAGTACTTC
>TRBV5-6|.|once|TRBJ1-2|15
CASSLEQQPGSGYTF
TGTGCCAGCAGCTTGGAACAACAGCCGGGAAGTGGCTACACCTTC